The next 7 T cell receptor beta chains were all read from a single sample in a study of post-analysis software for immune sequencing data. Unique molecular identifiers were built into the TCR beta cDNA libraries. MiXCR, applied by TCRdb to the PCR reads, yields one record per CDR3 protein. The data contain approximately 660,000 distinct CDR3 sequences, 55% to 60% of them singletons. Study-level results: Higher frequency in patients than in controls was seen for roughly five TRBV segments, with TRBV5-6, TRBV5-1 and TRBV20-1 among them.

These receptors have no identified antigens. The sequenced sample consisted of blood. The receptors shown here come from a girl aged 2-10 years with multiple sclerosis.

This clonotype was seen only a few times. The chain recombines TRBV6-2 or TRBV6-3 with TRBJ2-7; TRBD1 might be the D (5 bases). V was cut by 2 bases and J by 4 bases, with 6 bases left in between. Germline CDR1 is MNHEY and CDR2 is SVGEGT. The CDR3 runs to 12 residues. CDR3 DNA: TGTGCCAGCAGTTACAGGGGTTACGAGCAGTACTTC. Its translation is CASSYRGYEQYF.

The CDR3 DNA reads TGCGCCAGCAGCTCCAACCCCAGGGGAGATACGCAGTATTTT. Amino acid sequence: CASSSNPRGDTQYF. This rearrangement joins TRBV5-1 to TRBJ2-3; TRBD1 might be the D (6 bases). The V end was cut by 3 bases, the J end by 5 bases, with 13 bases between. The CDR3 has 14 residues. Per germline, CDR1 SGHRS and CDR2 YFSETQ.

This clonotype is a singleton in its sample. The chain combines TRBV30 with TRBJ1-1; D possibly corresponds to TRBD1 (6 bases). Germline CDR1 GTSNPN, CDR2 SVGIG (reference sequence). The CDR3 contains 13 residues. V lost 7 bases, J lost 1 base, and 13 bases lay in between. The CDR3 spells CASARQENTEAFF. In nucleotides, the CDR3 is TGTGCCTCGGCCAGACAGGAGAACACTGAAGCTTTCTTT.

The rearrangement links TRBV29-1 to TRBJ1-1; D gene ambiguous. Germline V gene lookup returns CDR1 SQVTM and CDR2 ANQGSEA. Between the trimmed V and J ends, which lost 2 bases and 7 bases, there was a span of 8 bases. The CDR3 has 11 residues. CDR3 DNA: TGCAGCGTTGAAAAGGGCAATGAAGCTTTCTTT. Residues: CSVEKGNEAFF.

This clonotype was counted between two and nine times. The J gene is TRBJ2-7, the V gene TRBV2; D perhaps matches TRBD2 (7 bases). CDR1 and CDR2 from the germline V gene are SNHLY and FYNNEI. The length of the CDR3 is 15 residues. With 6 bases removed from V and 0 bases from J, the gap between germline ends came to 15 bases. CDR3 sequence reads: CASSKEGGYSYEQYF. The DNA for the CDR3 is TGTGCCAGCAGCAAGGAGGGGGGGTACTCCTACGAGCAGTACTTC.

CDR3 nucleotide sequence: TGTGCCAGCAGCCAACCTCGGACAGGGGGCGGCACTGAAGCTTTCTTT. It codes for CASSQPRTGGGTEAFF. The V gene is TRBV14, the J gene TRBJ1-1; the match to TRBD1 covers 11 bases. V trimming: 2 bases; J trimming: 4 bases; junction bases outside the gene matches: 6. This CDR3 is built from 16 residues. In germline, CDR1 is SGHDN, CDR2 FVKESK.

The chain uses TRBV20-1 and TRBJ1-1; no definite D call. Germline assignment: CDR1 DFQATT and CDR2 SNEGSKA (reference sequence). The CDR3 totals 11 residues. V was cut by 3 bases and J by 1 base, with 3 bases left in between. The CDR3 loop is CSARRNTEAFF. CDR3 bases: TGCAGTGCTAGGCGGAACACTGAAGCTTTCTTT.